The subject of this entry is one T cell receptor beta chain. The data stem from a study of blood T cell repertoires in COVID-19. About the research overall: PBMCs, B-cell-depleted T cells, or T cells provided the cDNA or gDNA that made up the material.

Assay: immunoSEQ multiplex PCR; the TCRdb copy retains only in-frame clones and omits some. The top ten hold 1.6% of the sample, which has about 140,000 clones, over 80% seen once. The receptor's source is a human donor in a cohort sampled during active COVID-19. The sequenced material came from peripheral blood.

The CDR3 loop reads CASSFVRLSSDTQYF. The CDR3 coding sequence is TGTGCCAGCAGCTTCGTTCGGCTTAGCTCAGATACGCAGTATTTT. V and J are TRBV7-2 and TRBJ2-3; D is ambiguous. V was trimmed by 3 bases and J by 4 bases, leaving 14 bases between them. This CDR3 is 15 amino acids long. Germline CDR1 is SGHTA and CDR2 is FQGNSA.